What follows describes a single TCR beta chain. This entry is derived from a study of blood T cell repertoires in COVID-19. About the study: COVID-19 samples from acute and convalescent phases originated in the United States, Italy and Spain.

Enrollees, roughly 18 to 89 years old, lived in 24 US areas. V shed 5 bases and J 0 bases; nucleotides not matched to a gene: 10. The length of the CDR3 is 17 residues. Per germline, CDR1 SGHTA and CDR2 FQGTGA. Repertoires were generated with immunoSEQ multiplex PCR, while TCRdb's copy carries only in-frame clones and drops some. This sample has roughly 260,000 clones; around nine tenths occur once, and the top ten carry about 2.7%. The TCR was taken from a young woman who had recovered from COVID-19. The chain links TRBV7-3 to TRBJ2-3; 8 positions match TRBD2. Sample: PBMCs or T cells enriched from blood (not recorded which). Written as DNA, the CDR3 is TGTGCCAGCAGCCCCGTTACTAGCGGCCTTAGCACAGATACGCAGTATTTT. This codes for CASSPVTSGLSTDTQYF.